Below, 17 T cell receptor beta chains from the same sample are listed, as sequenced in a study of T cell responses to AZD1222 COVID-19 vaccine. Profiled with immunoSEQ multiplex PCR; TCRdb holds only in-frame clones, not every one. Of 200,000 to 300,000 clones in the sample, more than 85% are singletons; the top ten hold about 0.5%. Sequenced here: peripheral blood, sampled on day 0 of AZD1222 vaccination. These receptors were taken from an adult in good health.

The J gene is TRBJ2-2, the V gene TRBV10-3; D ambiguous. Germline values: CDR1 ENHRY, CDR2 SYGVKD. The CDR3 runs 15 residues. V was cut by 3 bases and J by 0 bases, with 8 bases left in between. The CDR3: CAISETSANTGELFF. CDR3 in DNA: TGTGCCATCAGTGAAACTTCCGCGAACACCGGGGAGCTGTTTTTT.

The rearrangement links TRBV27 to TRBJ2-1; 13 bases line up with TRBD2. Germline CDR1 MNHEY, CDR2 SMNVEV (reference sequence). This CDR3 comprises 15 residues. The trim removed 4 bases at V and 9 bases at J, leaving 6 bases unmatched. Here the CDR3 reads CASSSWTSGRAEQFF. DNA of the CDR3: TGTGCCAGCAGTTCGTGGACTAGCGGGAGAGCTGAGCAGTTCTTC.

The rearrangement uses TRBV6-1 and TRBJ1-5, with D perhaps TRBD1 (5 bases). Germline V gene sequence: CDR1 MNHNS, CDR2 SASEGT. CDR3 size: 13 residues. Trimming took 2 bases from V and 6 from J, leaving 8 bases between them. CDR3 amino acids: CASSETGRQPQHF. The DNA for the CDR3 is TGTGCCAGCAGTGAAACGGGGCGTCAGCCCCAGCATTTT.

The CDR3 region has the DNA TGTGCCATCAGTGAAAAAACCCTAGCGGGTGTCACTGGGGCCAACGTCCTGACTTTC. Amino acid sequence: CAISEKTLAGVTGANVLTF. The genes are TRBV10-3 and TRBJ2-6; 8 nucleotides agree with TRBD2. Looked up from germline, CDR1 is ENHRY and CDR2 is SYGVKD. The V and J ends lost 3 bases and 2 bases, in that order; junction bases with no gene match: 12. This CDR3 has 19 amino acids.

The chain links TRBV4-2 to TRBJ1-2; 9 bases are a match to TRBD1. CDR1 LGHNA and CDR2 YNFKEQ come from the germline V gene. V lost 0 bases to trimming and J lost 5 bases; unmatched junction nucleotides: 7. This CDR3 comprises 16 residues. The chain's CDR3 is CASSQDHRGQRYGYTF. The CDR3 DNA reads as TGTGCCAGCAGCCAAGATCACAGGGGGCAGAGGTATGGCTACACCTTC.

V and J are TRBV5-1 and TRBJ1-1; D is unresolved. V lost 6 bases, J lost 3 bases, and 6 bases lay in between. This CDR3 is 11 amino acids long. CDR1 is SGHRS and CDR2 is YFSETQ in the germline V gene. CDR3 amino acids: CASKADTEAFF. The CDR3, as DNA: TGCGCCAGCAAAGCGGACACTGAAGCTTTCTTT.

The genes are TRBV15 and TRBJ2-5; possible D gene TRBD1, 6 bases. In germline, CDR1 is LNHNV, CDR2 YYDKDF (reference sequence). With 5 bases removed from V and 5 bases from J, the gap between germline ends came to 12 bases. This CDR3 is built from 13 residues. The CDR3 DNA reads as TGTGCCACCAGCGTGGGGGCCAAGGAGACCCAGTACTTC. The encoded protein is CATSVGAKETQYF.

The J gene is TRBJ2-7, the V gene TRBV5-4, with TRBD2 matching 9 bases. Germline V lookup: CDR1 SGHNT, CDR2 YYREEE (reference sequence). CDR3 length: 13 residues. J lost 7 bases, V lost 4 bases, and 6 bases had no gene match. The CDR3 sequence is CASSISGSWEQYF. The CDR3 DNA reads TGTGCCAGCAGCATTAGCGGGAGCTGGGAGCAGTACTTC.

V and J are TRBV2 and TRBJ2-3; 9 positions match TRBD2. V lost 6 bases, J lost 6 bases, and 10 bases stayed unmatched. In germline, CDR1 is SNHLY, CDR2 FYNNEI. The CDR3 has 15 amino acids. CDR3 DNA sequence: TGTGCCAGCAGCGGTAGCGGGGGCCTTGGGGATACGCAGTATTTT. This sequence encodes CASSGSGGLGDTQYF.

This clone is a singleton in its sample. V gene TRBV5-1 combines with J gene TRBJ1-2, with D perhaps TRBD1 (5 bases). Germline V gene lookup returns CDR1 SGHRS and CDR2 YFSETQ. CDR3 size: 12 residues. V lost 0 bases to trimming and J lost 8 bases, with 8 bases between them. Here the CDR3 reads CASSLGDGGYTF. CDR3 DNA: TGCGCCAGCAGCTTGGGGGACGGAGGCTACACCTTC. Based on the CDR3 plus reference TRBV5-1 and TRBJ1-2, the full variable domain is KAGVTQTPRYLIKTRGQQVTLSCSPISGHRSVSWYQQTPGQGLQFLFEYFSETQRNKGNFPGRFSGRQFSNSRSEMNVSTLELGDSALYLCASSLGDGGYTFGSGTRLTVV.

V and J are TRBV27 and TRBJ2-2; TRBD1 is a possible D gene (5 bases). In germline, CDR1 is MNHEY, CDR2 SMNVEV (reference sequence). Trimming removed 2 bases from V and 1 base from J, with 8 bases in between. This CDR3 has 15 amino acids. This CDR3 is CASSLGQGNTGELFF. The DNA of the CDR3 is TGTGCCAGCAGTTTAGGCCAGGGGAACACCGGGGAGCTGTTTTTT.

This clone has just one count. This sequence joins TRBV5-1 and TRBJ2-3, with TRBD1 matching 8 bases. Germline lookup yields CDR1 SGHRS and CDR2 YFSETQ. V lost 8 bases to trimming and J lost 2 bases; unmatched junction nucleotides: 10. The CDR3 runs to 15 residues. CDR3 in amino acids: CASSPDRGFTDTQYF. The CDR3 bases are TGCGCCAGTTCACCTGACAGGGGATTCACAGATACGCAGTATTTT.

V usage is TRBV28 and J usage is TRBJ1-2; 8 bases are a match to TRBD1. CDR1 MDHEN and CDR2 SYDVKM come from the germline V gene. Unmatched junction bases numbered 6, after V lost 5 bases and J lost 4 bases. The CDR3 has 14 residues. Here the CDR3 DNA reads TGTGCCAGCAGTGTATCCGGGACAGGCTATGGCTACACCTTC. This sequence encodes CASSVSGTGYGYTF.

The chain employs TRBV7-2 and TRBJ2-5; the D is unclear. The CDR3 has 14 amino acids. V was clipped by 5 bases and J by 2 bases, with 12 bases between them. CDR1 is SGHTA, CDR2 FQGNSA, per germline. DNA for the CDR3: TGTGCCAGCAGCCAAACCCGGGCTCAAGAGACCCAGTACTTC. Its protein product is CASSQTRAQETQYF.

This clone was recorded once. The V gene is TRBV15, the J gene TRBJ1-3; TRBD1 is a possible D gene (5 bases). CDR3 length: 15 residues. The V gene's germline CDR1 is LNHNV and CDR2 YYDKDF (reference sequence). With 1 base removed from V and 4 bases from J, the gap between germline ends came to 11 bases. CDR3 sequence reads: CATSRAGGSGNTIYF. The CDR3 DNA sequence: TGTGCCACCAGCAGAGCCGGGGGTTCAGGAAACACCATATATTTT.

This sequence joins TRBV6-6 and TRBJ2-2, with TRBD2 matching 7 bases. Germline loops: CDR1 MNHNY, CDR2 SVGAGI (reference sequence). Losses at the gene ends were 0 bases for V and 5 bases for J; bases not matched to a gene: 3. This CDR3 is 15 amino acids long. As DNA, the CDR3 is TGTGCCAGCAGTTACTCGATGGGAGGGACCGGGGAGCTGTTTTTT. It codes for CASSYSMGGTGELFF.

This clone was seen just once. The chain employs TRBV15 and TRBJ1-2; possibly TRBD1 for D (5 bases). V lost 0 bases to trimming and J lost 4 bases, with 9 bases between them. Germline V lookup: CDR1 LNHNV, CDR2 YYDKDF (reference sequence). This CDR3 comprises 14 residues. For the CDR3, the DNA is TGTGCCACCAGCAGAGATGCAGGGCTCTATGGCTACACCTTC. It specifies CATSRDAGLYGYTF.